This TCR beta chain was identified during a study of PD-1 blockade in classical Hodgkin lymphoma. The repertoire was sequenced with immunoSEQ multiplex PCR; TCRdb's copy has only in-frame clones and lacks some. The top ten clones hold approximately 2.5% of a sample with about 85,000 clones, over 90% of them seen once. The CDR3 runs to 15 residues. Trimming stripped 3 bases from V and 0 bases from J, with 13 bases between. The germline gives CDR1 SGHNT, CDR2 YYREEE (reference sequence). Exposure to brentuximab vedotin varied, and each patient had relapsed following autologous stem cell transplantation.

The source was peripheral blood mononuclear cells (PBMCs), collected before the second cycle of nivolumab. V is TRBV5-4 and J is TRBJ2-7; the D gene is possibly TRBD2 (6 bases). This receptor was obtained from a human donor with classical Hodgkin lymphoma. The chain's CDR3 is CASSSLAHSSYEQYF. CDR3 in DNA: TGTGCCAGCAGCTCTCTAGCGCATAGCTCCTACGAGCAGTACTTC.